The 12 T cell receptor beta chains below come from one sample, sequenced in a study of identical twins. One entry per CDR3 protein, called by TCRdb with MiXCR from the 5' RACE reads. The data show about 810,000 distinct CDR3 sequences, with approximately 13% seen just once and 1.5% to 2% held by the top ten. In addition, the sample was reused for a study of yellow fever vaccine responses in identical twins.

Material: PBMCs. These receptors all stem from a woman between 18 and 29 years old in good health.

This clonotype appeared a few times. The chain carries TRBV28 and TRBJ2-7; either TRBD1 or TRBD2 may fit D (5 bases each). CDR1 and CDR2 from the germline V gene are MDHEN and SYDVKM. V was clipped by 8 bases and J by 0 bases, with 11 bases between them. There are 13 residues in the CDR3. In DNA, the CDR3 is TGTGCCAGCCGATGGGGGTCCTCCTACGAGCAGTACTTC. Translation gives CASRWGSSYEQYF.

The chain has TRBV20-1 and TRBJ2-7; 7 positions agree with TRBD1. Germline V CDR1 and CDR2: DFQATT, SNEGSKA (reference sequence). With V trimmed by 4 bases and J by 4 bases, 7 bases remained unmatched. The CDR3 spans 13 residues. CDR3 protein: CSATTGQLYEQYV. Here the CDR3 DNA reads TGCAGTGCTACGACGGGACAGCTTTACGAGCAGTACGTC.

There are a few counts of this clonotype. The genes are TRBV3-1 and TRBJ2-3; D is ambiguous. Deletions cut 0 bases from V and 8 bases from J, with 6 bases between. This CDR3 is built from 12 residues. The germline CDR1 and CDR2 sequences are LGHDT and YNNKEL (reference sequence). The CDR3 protein is CASSQEESTQYF. The CDR3 nucleotides read TGTGCCAGCAGCCAAGAGGAGTCTACGCAGTATTTT.

The chain has TRBV7-8 and TRBJ2-5, with TRBD2 as a possible D gene (6 bases). The germline V gene has CDR1 SGHVS and CDR2 FQNEAQ. V was shortened by 5 bases and J by 0 bases, with 10 bases between the two germline ends. The CDR3 has 14 residues. The CDR3 reads CASSARDYQETQYF. The CDR3 DNA sequence: TGTGCCAGCAGCGCCCGGGACTACCAAGAGACCCAGTACTTC.

This clonotype was recorded many times. The rearrangement uses TRBV29-1 and TRBJ1-1; possible D gene TRBD1, 5 bases. CDR3 length: 16 residues. Germline V gene sequence: CDR1 SQVTM, CDR2 ANQGSEA. V shed 7 bases and J shed 0 bases, with 21 bases lying between them. CDR3 amino acids: CSALGFGGTLNTEAFF. DNA for the CDR3: TGCAGCGCCCTAGGGTTTGGGGGAACCTTGAACACTGAAGCTTTCTTT.

The genes are TRBV6-4 and TRBJ2-7; D ambiguous. The germline CDR1 and CDR2 sequences are MRHNA and SNTAGT. The V gene lost 6 bases and the J gene lost 3 bases, with 15 bases spanning the gap. The length of the CDR3 is 14 residues. This chain's CDR3 is CASRPGPDIYEQYF. In DNA, the CDR3 is TGTGCCAGCAGGCCGGGCCCAGACATCTACGAGCAGTACTTC.

For this clonotype: A much larger clonotype is one base distant, so this may be a read error. This chain connects TRBV25-1 to TRBJ2-7, with TRBD2 matching over 7 bases. CDR3 length: 13 residues. CDR1 and CDR2 (germline): MGHDK, SYGVNS. With V trimmed by 7 bases and J by 3 bases, 6 bases remained unmatched. The CDR3 spells CASTGTNLYEQYF. In DNA, the CDR3 is TGTGCCAGCACGGGGACTAATCTCTACGAGCAGTACTTC.

This sequence joins TRBV4-2 and TRBJ2-3; 15 bases align to TRBD2. V dropped 4 bases and J dropped 6; count of bases not matched to a gene: 11. Germline V lookup: CDR1 LGHNA, CDR2 YNFKEQ. CDR3 size: 18 residues. The CDR3 nucleotides read TGTGCCAGCAGCCCAGATTCCGGGACTAGCGGGAGGAGGGATACGCAGTATTTT. It yields the protein CASSPDSGTSGRRDTQYF.

This clonotype was seen more than once but under ten times. The rearrangement links TRBV6-1 to TRBJ2-5; D call uncertain. Germline V gene data show CDR1 as MNHNS and CDR2 as SASEGT. V lost 4 bases to trimming and J lost 1 base, with 7 bases between them. The CDR3 is 13 residues long. The CDR3 protein is CASSVVPQETQYF. The CDR3 DNA is TGTGCCAGCAGTGTTGTACCCCAAGAGACCCAGTACTTC.

As concerns this clonotype: The germline gene is not matched at one end of the junction; a read error may be the cause. This chain connects TRBV12-3 or TRBV12-4 to TRBJ2-7; TRBD1 matches 7 bases. This CDR3 spans 15 amino acids. CDR3 protein: CASRPDRVPSYERYF. In DNA, the CDR3 is TGTGCCAGCAGACCCGACAGGGTACCCTCCTACGAGCGGTACTTC.

The chain joins TRBV20-1 to TRBJ2-1; no clear D. Looked up from germline, CDR1 is DFQATT and CDR2 is SNEGSKA (reference sequence). This CDR3 region has 14 residues. V dropped 3 bases and J dropped 0 bases, with 9 bases sitting between them. CDR3: CSASGESSYNEQFF. CDR3 coding DNA: TGCAGTGCTAGCGGCGAAAGCTCCTACAATGAGCAGTTCTTC.

This clonotype was seen ten or more times. J is TRBJ2-1 and V is TRBV12-3 or TRBV12-4; tentative D call: TRBD1 (6 bases). Deletions cut 4 bases from V and 2 bases from J, with 15 bases between. This CDR3 has 16 amino acids. This CDR3 is CASSSQQGSPYNEQFF. The DNA of the CDR3 is TGTGCCAGCAGTTCCCAACAGGGTTCGCCCTACAATGAGCAGTTCTTC.